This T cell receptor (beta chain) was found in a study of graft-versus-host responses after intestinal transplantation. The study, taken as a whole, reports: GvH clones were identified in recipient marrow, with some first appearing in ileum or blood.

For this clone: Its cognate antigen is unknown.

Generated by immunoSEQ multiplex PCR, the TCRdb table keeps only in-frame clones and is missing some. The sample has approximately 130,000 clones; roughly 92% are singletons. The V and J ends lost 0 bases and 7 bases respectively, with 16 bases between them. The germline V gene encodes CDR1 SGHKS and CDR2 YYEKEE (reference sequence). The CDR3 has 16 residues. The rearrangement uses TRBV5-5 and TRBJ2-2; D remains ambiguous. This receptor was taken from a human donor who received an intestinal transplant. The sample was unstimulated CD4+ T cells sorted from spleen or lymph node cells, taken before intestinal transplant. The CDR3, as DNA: TGTGCCAGCAGCTTGGAGGCCAGGCGTGAACTCGGGGAGCTGTTTTTT. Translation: CASSLEARRELGELFF.